These T cell receptor beta chains were read from a single sample in a study of blood T cell repertoires in COVID-19. Sequencing was performed with immunoSEQ multiplex PCR; in TCRdb, only in-frame clones are kept and a portion is missing. The sample includes about 200,000 clones, around 84% of them seen just once. Sequenced: peripheral blood. The receptors here all came from a woman aged 80 or over with acute or convalescent COVID-19. Both conserved end residues are part of each CDR3. D genes are given only for firm matches. The size entry is marked missing in some rows and otherwise reads once, few, many or a size class.

D,J,V,size,length,DNA,CDR3
TRBD1,TRBJ1-2,TRBV6-5,-,15,TGTGCCAGCAGTTACTCGGGGACAGGGCTCTATGGCTACACCTTC,CASSYSGTGLYGYTF
-,TRBJ1-3,TRBV7-2,-,14,TGTGCCAGCAGCTTAGGGCAGGCTTCGAACACCATATATTTT,CASSLGQASNTIYF
-,TRBJ2-2,TRBV5-4,-,16,TGTGCCAGCAGCTTTGGCAGGCCGTGGAACACCGGGGAGCTGTTTTTT,CASSFGRPWNTGELFF
-,TRBJ1-6,TRBV30,-,16,TGTGCCTGGAGTGTCCGGCCCCCAAGGGGAGGATCACCCCTCCACTTT,CAWSVRPPRGGSPLHF
-,TRBJ2-5,TRBV28,-,11,TGTGCCAGCACCCTAGGTCCTTTTCAGTACTTC,CASTLGPFQYF
-,TRBJ1-1,TRBV3-1/TRBV3-2,-,13,TGTGCCAGCTCCCCTGGACAGCGCTTTGAAGCTTTCTTT,CASSPGQRFEAFF
-,TRBJ2-5,TRBV6-5,-,15,TGTGCCAGCAGACCCGGGGAGCTTGACTACGGGACCCAGTACTTC,CASRPGELDYGTQYF
TRBD2,TRBJ2-5,TRBV5-1,-,16,TGCGCCAGCAGCTTGGCCAGACTAGCGGGAGTGGAGACCCAGTACTTC,CASSLARLAGVETQYF
-,TRBJ2-7,TRBV5-1,-,12,TGCGCCAGCAGCTTCCCATCGGACGAGCAGTACTTC,CASSFPSDEQYF
-,TRBJ1-3,TRBV18,-,15,TGTGCCAGCTCACCAGGTTCGGGCTCTGGAAACACCATATATTTT,CASSPGSGSGNTIYF
-,TRBJ1-6,TRBV27,-,12,TGTGCCAGCAGTTTATTGTGGGGCTCCCTCCACTTT,CASSLLWGSLHF
-,TRBJ1-2,TRBV7-9,-,18,TGTGCCAGCAGCTTAGACCCTAACAACAGGGAGGGGAGGTATGGCTACACCTTC,CASSLDPNNREGRYGYTF
TRBD1,TRBJ1-5,TRBV27,few,16,TGTGCCAGCAGTTCGCGGACAGGGTCGATGAATCAGCCCCAGCATTTT,CASSSRTGSMNQPQHF
TRBD2,TRBJ2-1,TRBV9,-,16,TGTGCCAGCAGCCGCCGGGGGGACTTAAACTACAATGAGCAGTTCTTC,CASSRRGDLNYNEQFF
-,TRBJ2-7,TRBV6-6,-,12,TGTGCCAGCAGTACTAGCTCCTACGAGCAGTACTTC,CASSTSSYEQYF
-,TRBJ1-3,TRBV19,-,17,TGTGCCAGTACCATATATCCCTCGGGTACCTCTGGAAACACCATATATTTT,CASTIYPSGTSGNTIYF
-,TRBJ2-7,TRBV7-2,-,16,TGTGCCAGCAGCCGCTCTGGTACAACTAATACGGGCGAGCAGTACTTC,CASSRSGTTNTGEQYF
-,TRBJ2-1,TRBV11-2,-,17,TGTGCCAGCAGCTTAAATCTTCCAGGGGCAGGAGACAATGAGCAGTTCTTC,CASSLNLPGAGDNEQFF
-,TRBJ1-2,TRBV4-1,once,14,TGCGCCAGCAGCCAAGTGGAAGGGGACTATGGCTACACCTTC,CASSQVEGDYGYTF
-,TRBJ2-1,TRBV7-2,-,15,TGTGCCAGCAGCTTCGGGGTAGTCCCCTACAATGAGCAGTTCTTC,CASSFGVVPYNEQFF
-,TRBJ1-3,TRBV7-3,many,17,TGTGCCAGCAGCTTAGGGATTTCAGGAGGCTCTGGAAACACCATATATTTT,CASSLGISGGSGNTIYF
TRBD1,TRBJ1-1,TRBV7-9,-,16,TGTGCCAGCAGCTACCCACCGGGACAGGGTTCAACTGAAGCTTTCTTT,CASSYPPGQGSTEAFF
-,TRBJ2-2,TRBV11-2,-,13,TGTGCCAGCAGCCTTTTAATCACCGGGGAGCTGTTTTTT,CASSLLITGELFF
-,TRBJ2-1,TRBV19,-,19,TGTGCCAGTAGTATAGGTCCCCCCTGGATCGGCGGCTCCTACAATGAGCAGTTCTTC,CASSIGPPWIGGSYNEQFF
TRBD1,TRBJ2-7,TRBV28,-,13,TGTGCCAGCAGCGGACAGGGTAACTACGAGCAGTACTTC,CASSGQGNYEQYF
-,TRBJ1-1,TRBV11-2,-,13,TGTGCCAGCAGCTTTCGGGCAGGGGTTGTCGCTTTCTTT,CASSFRAGVVAFF
TRBD2,TRBJ2-5,TRBV5-1,few,13,TGCGCCAGCAGCTCGTTAGCGGGAGAGACCCAGTACTTC,CASSSLAGETQYF
-,TRBJ2-5,TRBV5-1,-,14,TGCGCCAGCAGCACCGGGACTCTTCACGAGACCCAGTACTTC,CASSTGTLHETQYF
-,TRBJ2-7,TRBV11-3,-,14,TGTGCCAGCAGCCAATCAGGGAATCGACCCGAGCAGTACTTC,CASSQSGNRPEQYF
TRBD1,TRBJ2-3,TRBV2,-,15,TGTGCCAGCAGTGTAACAGGGGTCGGTTCAGATACGCAGTATTTT,CASSVTGVGSDTQYF
-,TRBJ2-7,TRBV6-6,-,12,TGTGCCAGCAGTCGCCTACCCTACGAGCAGTACTTC,CASSRLPYEQYF
TRBD2,TRBJ2-1,TRBV3-1/TRBV3-2,-,13,TGTGCCAGCAAGCTAGCGGGAGGCAGTGAGCAGTTCTTC,CASKLAGGSEQFF
-,TRBJ2-2,TRBV29-1,-,13,TGCAGCGTGCGAAATTATTACACCGGGGAGCTGTTTTTT,CSVRNYYTGELFF
-,TRBJ2-3,TRBV19,-,16,TGTGCCAGTAGTATAGACAGGGGCGGTGGCACAGATACGCAGTATTTT,CASSIDRGGGTDTQYF
TRBD1,TRBJ2-7,TRBV7-2,-,15,TGTGCCAGCAGCTTAGCTTGGGACAGACCGTACGAGCAGTACTTC,CASSLAWDRPYEQYF
-,TRBJ2-3,TRBV6-5,-,14,TGTGCCAGCAGTTACATGTCGGGATGGGATACGCAGTATTTT,CASSYMSGWDTQYF